This TCR beta chain was found in a study of response to subunit inactivated influenza vaccine. Germline V gene lookup returns CDR1 SGHVS and CDR2 FQNEAQ. This CDR3 is built from 17 residues. V shed 5 bases and J shed 0 bases, with 17 bases lying between them. TCRdb called the RT-PCR reads again in MiXCR, with one record for every CDR3 protein. The sample lists approximately 530,000 distinct CDR3 sequences; 6.5% to 8% were seen once. The table lists this clonotype with many counts. Material: PBMCs from blood, obtained 23 months after vaccination. The source is a man in his fifties or sixties who received an inactivated influenza vaccine. The chain carries TRBV7-8 and TRBJ2-1; D is uncertain. The CDR3 region has the DNA TGTGCCAGCAGCGTCCCCCCCCTAACCAGCTCCTACAATGAGCAGTTCTTC. Its protein product is CASSVPPLTSSYNEQFF. Based on the CDR3 plus reference TRBV7-8 and TRBJ2-1, the full variable domain is GAGVSQSPRYKVAKRGQDVALRCDPISGHVSLFWYQQALGQGPEFLTYFQNEAQLDKSGLPSDRFFAERPEGSVSTLKIQRTQQEDSAVYLCASSVPPLTSSYNEQFFGPGTRLTVL.